The following is a T cell receptor (beta chain) sequence with its context. Source study methods: The assay estimated nucleated cells by amplifying reference gene primers. Sequenced by immunoSEQ multiplex PCR; TCRdb stores in-frame clones only, minus some. V and J calls and clone size come straight from that table; D and trimming were deduced from the DNA. This sample yields about 41,000 clones, of which 87% are seen a single time; approximately 4.3% belongs to the top ten. The data are from a study of blood T cell repertoires in COVID-19. The CDR3 totals 15 residues. V lost 2 bases, J lost 2 bases, and 10 bases lay in between. Per the germline V gene, CDR1 is SGHNT and CDR2 is YENEEA.

The chain combines TRBV11-3 with TRBJ1-3, with D perhaps TRBD1 (6 bases). What was sequenced was peripheral blood. The sequence derives from a man aged 55 to 70 with acute or convalescent COVID-19. CDR3 amino acids: CASSLLGGPGNTIYF. The CDR3 nucleotides are TGTGCCAGCAGCTTATTAGGGGGACCTGGAAACACCATATATTTT.